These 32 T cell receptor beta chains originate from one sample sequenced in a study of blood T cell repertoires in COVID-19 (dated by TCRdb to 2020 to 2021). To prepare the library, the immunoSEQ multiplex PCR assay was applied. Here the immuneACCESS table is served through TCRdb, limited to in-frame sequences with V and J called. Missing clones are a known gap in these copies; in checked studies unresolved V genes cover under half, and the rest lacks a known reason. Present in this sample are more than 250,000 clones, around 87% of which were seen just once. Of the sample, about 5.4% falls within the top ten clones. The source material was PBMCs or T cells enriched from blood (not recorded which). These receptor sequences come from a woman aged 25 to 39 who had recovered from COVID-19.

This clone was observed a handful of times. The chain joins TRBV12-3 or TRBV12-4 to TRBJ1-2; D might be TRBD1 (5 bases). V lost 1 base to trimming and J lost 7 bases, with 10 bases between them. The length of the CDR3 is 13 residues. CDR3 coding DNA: TGTGCCAGCAGTTTAGATGGGGGGAGTGGCTACACCTTC. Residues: CASSLDGGSGYTF.

The CDR3 sequence: CASSTHGGQEYDEQYF. As DNA, the CDR3 is TGTGCCAGCAGCACCCACGGGGGGCAGGAGTACGACGAGCAGTACTTC. The rearrangement links TRBV9 to TRBJ2-7; D might be TRBD2 (7 bases). CDR3 size: 16 residues. The germline V gene has CDR1 SGDLS and CDR2 YYNGEE. Deletions cut 4 bases from V and 5 bases from J, with 22 bases between.

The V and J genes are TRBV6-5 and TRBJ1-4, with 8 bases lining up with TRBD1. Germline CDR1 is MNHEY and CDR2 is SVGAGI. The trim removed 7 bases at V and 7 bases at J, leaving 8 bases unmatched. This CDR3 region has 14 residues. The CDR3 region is CASNRGGGGEKLFF. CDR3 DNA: TGTGCCAGCAACAGGGGGGGCGGAGGTGAAAAACTGTTTTTT.

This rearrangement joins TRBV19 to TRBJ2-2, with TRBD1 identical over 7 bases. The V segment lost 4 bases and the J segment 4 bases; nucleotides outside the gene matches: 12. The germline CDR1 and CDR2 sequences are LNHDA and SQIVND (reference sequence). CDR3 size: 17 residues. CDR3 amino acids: CASSTRDSLMSTGELFF. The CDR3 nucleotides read TGTGCCAGTAGTACACGGGACAGTCTAATGAGCACCGGGGAGCTGTTTTTT.

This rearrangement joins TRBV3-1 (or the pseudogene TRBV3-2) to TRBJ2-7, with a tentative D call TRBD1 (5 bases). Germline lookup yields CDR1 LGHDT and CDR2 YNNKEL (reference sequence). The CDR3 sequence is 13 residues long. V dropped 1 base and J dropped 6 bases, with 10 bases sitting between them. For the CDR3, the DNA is TGTGCCAGCAGCCAAGTGGGGCAGAGCGAGCAGTACTTC. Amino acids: CASSQVGQSEQYF.

Here the CDR3 DNA reads TGTGCCAGCAGCCCTTCTGCGCAACTTGGCTACACCTTC. This codes for CASSPSAQLGYTF. The rearrangement uses TRBV3-1 (or the pseudogene TRBV3-2) and TRBJ1-2; the D is unclear. This CDR3 spans 13 amino acids. Germline V gives CDR1 LGHDT, CDR2 YNNKEL (reference sequence). The V end was cut by 4 bases, the J end by 7 bases, with 13 bases between.

The CDR3 region is CASSLADRHEAFF. The CDR3 DNA reads as TGTGCCAGCAGTTTAGCGGACAGACATGAAGCTTTCTTT. This chain joins TRBV12-3 or TRBV12-4 and TRBJ1-1; TRBD1 is a possible D gene (6 bases). The V and J ends lost 0 bases and 7 bases respectively, with 9 bases between them. The CDR3 covers 13 residues.

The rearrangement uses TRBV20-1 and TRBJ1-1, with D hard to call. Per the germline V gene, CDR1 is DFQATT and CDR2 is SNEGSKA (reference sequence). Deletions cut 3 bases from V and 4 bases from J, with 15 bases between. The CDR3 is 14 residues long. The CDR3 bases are TGCAGTGCTAGTTTGGAAGGAGTTGGCACTGAAGCTTTCTTT. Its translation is CSASLEGVGTEAFF.

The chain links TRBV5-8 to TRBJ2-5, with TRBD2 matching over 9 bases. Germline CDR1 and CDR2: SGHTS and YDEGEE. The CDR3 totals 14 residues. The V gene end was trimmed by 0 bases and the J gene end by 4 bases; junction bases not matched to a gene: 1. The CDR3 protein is CASSLGSGGETQYF. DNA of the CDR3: TGTGCCAGCAGCTTGGGTAGCGGGGGAGAGACCCAGTACTTC.

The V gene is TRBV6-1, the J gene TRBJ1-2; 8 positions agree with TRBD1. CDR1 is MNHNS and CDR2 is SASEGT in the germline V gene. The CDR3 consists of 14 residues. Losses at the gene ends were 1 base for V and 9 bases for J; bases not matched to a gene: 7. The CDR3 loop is CASSEVTGGVSYTF. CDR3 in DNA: TGTGCCAGCAGTGAAGTAACAGGGGGTGTGAGCTACACCTTC.

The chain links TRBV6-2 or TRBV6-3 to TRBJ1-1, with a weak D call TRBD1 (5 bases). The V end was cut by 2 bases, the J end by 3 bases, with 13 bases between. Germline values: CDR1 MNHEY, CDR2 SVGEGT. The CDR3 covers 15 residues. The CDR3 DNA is TGTGCCAGCAGTTACGGAGGGGCGCGGCACACTGAAGCTTTCTTT. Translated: CASSYGGARHTEAFF.

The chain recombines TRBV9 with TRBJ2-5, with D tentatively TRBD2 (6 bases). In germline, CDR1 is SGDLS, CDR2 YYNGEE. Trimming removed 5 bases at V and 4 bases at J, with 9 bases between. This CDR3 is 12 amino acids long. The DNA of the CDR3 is TGTGCCAGCAGACCCGGGGGAGAGACCCAGTACTTC. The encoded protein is CASRPGGETQYF.

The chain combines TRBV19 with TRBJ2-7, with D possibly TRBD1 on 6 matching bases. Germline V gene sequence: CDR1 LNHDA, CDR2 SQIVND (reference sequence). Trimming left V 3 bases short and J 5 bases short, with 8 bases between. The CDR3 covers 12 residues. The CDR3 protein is CASSIGDNEQYF. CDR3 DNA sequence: TGTGCCAGTAGTATCGGGGACAACGAGCAGTACTTC.

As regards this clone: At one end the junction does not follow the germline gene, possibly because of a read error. For the CDR3, the DNA is TGCGCCAGCAGCCCCGGGCAGGGGACTAATTCCCCCCTCCACTTT. Translating it yields CASSPGQGTNSPLHF. The chain links TRBV5-1 to TRBJ1-6, with D perhaps matching TRBD1 (6 bases). The germline gives CDR1 SGHRS, CDR2 YFSETQ. This CDR3 has 15 residues.

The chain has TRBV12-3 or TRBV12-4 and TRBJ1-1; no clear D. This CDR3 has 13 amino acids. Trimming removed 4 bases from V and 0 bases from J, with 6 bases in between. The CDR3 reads CASSYSMNTEAFF. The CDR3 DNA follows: TGTGCCAGCAGTTATAGCATGAACACTGAAGCTTTCTTT.

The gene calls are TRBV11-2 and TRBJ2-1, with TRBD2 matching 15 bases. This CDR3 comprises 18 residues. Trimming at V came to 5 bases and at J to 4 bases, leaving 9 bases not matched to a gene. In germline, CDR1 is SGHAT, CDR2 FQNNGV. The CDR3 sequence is CASSPRTSGGAAYNEQFF. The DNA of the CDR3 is TGTGCCAGCAGCCCCCGGACTAGCGGGGGGGCCGCATACAATGAGCAGTTCTTC.

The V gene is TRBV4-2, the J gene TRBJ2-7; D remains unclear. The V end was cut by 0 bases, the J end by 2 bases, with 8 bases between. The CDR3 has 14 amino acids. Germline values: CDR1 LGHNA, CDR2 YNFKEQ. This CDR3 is CASSQERIAYEQYF. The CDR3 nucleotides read TGTGCCAGCAGCCAAGAGCGGATCGCCTACGAGCAGTACTTC.

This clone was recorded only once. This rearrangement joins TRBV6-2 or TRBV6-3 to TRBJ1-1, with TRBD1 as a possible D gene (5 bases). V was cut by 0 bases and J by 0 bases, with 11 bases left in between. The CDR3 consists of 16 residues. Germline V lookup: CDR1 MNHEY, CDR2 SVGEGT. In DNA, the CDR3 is TGTGCCAGCAGTTACTCGACTGGGGCTATGAACACTGAAGCTTTCTTT. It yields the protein CASSYSTGAMNTEAFF.

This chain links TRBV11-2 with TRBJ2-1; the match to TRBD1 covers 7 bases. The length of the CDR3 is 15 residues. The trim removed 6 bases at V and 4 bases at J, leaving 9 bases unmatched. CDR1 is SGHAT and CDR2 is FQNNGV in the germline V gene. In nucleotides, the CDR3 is TGTGCCAGCAGTTCCAGGGGGTCATATTACAATGAGCAGTTCTTC. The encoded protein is CASSSRGSYYNEQFF.

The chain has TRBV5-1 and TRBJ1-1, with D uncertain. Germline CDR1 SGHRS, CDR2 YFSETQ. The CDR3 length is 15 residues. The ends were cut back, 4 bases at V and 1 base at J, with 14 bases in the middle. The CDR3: CASSLPRGTNTEAFF. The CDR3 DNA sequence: TGCGCCAGCAGCCTCCCCCGGGGTACGAACACTGAAGCTTTCTTT.

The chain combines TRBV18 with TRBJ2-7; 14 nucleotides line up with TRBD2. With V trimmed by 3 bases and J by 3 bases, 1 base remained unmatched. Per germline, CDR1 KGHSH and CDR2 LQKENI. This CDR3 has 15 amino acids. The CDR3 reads CASSPGTSGGYEQYF. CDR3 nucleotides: TGTGCCAGCTCACCGGGGACTAGCGGGGGCTACGAGCAGTACTTC.

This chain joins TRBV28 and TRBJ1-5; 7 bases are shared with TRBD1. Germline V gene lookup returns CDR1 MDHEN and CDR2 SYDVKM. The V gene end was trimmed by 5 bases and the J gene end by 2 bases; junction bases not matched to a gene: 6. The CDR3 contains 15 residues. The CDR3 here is CASSDTGVGNQPQHF. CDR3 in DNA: TGTGCCAGCAGTGATACAGGGGTCGGCAATCAGCCCCAGCATTTT.

The CDR3 coding sequence is TGTGCCAGCAGCCAGATGTCGGGGGGCCGCCATGAGCAGTTCTTC. Protein product: CASSQMSGGRHEQFF. V is TRBV3-1 (or the pseudogene TRBV3-2) and J is TRBJ2-1; possible D gene TRBD2, 7 bases. With 3 bases removed from V and 8 bases from J, the gap between germline ends came to 17 bases. Germline-derived CDR1 and CDR2 are LGHDT and YNNKEL (reference sequence). This CDR3 region has 15 residues.

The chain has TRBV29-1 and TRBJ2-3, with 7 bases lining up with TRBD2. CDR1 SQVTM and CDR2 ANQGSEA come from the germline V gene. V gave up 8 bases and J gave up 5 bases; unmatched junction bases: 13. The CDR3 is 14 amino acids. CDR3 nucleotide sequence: TGCAGCTCCCACTCGGGGGGAACCGGAGATACGCAGTATTTT. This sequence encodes CSSHSGGTGDTQYF.

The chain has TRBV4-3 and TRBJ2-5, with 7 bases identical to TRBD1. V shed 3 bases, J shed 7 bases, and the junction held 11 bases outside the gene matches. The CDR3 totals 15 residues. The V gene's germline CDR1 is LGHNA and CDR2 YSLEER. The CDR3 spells CASSQDRPTIGTQYF. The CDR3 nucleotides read TGCGCCAGCAGCCAGGACAGGCCTACTATAGGGACCCAGTACTTC.

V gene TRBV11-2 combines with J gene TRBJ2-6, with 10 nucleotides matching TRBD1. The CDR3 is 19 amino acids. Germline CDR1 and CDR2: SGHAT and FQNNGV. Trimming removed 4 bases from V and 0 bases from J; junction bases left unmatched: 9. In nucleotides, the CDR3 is TGTGCCAGCAGCTACGGATCCGGGACAGGGGTCTCTGGGGCCAACGTCCTGACTTTC. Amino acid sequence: CASSYGSGTGVSGANVLTF.

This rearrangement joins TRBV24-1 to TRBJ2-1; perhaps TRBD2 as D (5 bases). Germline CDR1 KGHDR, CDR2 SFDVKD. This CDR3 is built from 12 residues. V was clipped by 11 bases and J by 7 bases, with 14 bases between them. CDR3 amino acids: CAIAATGNEQFF. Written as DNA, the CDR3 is TGTGCCATCGCAGCGACGGGGAATGAGCAGTTCTTC.

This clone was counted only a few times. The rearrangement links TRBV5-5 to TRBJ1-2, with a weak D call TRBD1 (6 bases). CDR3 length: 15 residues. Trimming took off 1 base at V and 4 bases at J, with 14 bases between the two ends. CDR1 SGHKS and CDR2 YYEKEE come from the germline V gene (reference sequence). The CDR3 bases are TGTGCCAGCAGCTTGATTGGGGACATCTTCTATGGCTACACCTTC. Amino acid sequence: CASSLIGDIFYGYTF.

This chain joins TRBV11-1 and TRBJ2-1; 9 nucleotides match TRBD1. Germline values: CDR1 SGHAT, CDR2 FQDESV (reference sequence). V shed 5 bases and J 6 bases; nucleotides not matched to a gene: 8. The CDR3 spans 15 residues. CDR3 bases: TGTGCCAGCAGCCCCCGGGACAGGGTTTCCAATGAGCAGTTCTTC. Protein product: CASSPRDRVSNEQFF. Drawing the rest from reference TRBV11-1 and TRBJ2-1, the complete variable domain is EAEVAQSPRYKITEKSQAVAFWCDPISGHATLYWYRQILGQGPELLVQFQDESVVDDSQLPKDRFSAERLKGVDSTLKIQPAELGDSAMYLCASSPRDRVSNEQFFGPGTRLTVL.

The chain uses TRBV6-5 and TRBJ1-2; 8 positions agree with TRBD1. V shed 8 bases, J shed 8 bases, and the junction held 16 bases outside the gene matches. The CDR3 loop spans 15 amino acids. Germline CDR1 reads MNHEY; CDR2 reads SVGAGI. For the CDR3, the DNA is TGTGCCAGCGGATACCGCGGAGGACAGGGTGTCGGCTACACCTTC. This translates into CASGYRGGQGVGYTF.

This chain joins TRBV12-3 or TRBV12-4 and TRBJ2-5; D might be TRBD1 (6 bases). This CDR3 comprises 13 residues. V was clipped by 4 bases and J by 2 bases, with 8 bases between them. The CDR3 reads CASSSGAQETQYF. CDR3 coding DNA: TGTGCCAGCAGTTCAGGGGCGCAAGAGACCCAGTACTTC.

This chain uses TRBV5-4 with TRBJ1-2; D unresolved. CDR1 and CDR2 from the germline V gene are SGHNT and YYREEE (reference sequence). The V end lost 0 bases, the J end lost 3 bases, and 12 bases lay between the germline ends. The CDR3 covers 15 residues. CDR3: CASSLAEWRDYGYTF. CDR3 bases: TGTGCCAGCAGCTTGGCCGAGTGGAGGGACTATGGCTACACCTTC.